Listed here is a single T cell receptor (beta chain). Its antigen remains unidentified. This specimen comes from a study of response to subunit inactivated influenza vaccine. Using its own MiXCR run on the RT-PCR reads, TCRdb lists one record per CDR3 protein. The repertoire holds about 520,000 distinct CDR3 sequences, approximately 7.8% seen once, with approximately 14% in the top ten. Study-wide findings and caveats: Seasonal influenza vaccination, on each occasion, was suggested by the authors to recruit few new T cells.

Specimen: PBMCs from blood, collected roughly 24 months after vaccination. This TCR was recovered from a man aged 45-69 years who received an inactivated influenza vaccine.

CDR3 residues: CASSPTAGGSYNEQFF. CDR3 in DNA: TGTGCCAGCAGCCCGACGGCAGGGGGCTCCTACAATGAGCAGTTCTTC. This chain uses TRBV7-6 with TRBJ2-1; TRBD1 matches at 7 bases. Germline V gives CDR1 SGHVS, CDR2 FNYEAQ. CDR3 length equals 16 residues. V was pared by 5 bases and J by 0 bases, with 7 bases of the junction left unmatched.